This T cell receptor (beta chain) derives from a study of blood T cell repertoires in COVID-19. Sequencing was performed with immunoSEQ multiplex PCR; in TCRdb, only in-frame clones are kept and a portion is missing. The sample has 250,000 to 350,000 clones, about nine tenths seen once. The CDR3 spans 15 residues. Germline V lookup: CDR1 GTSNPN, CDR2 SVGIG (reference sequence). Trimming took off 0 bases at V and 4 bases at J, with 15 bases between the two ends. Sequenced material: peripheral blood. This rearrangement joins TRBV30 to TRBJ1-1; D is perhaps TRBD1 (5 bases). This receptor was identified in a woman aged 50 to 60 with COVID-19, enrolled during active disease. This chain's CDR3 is CAWSVLGRTATEAFF. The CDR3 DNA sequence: TGTGCCTGGAGTGTACTGGGGCGGACGGCCACTGAAGCTTTCTTT. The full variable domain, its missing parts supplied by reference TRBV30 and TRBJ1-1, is SQTIHQWPATLVQPVGSPLSLECTVEGTSNPNLYWYRQAAGRGLQLLFYSVGIGQISSEVPQNLSASRPQDRQFILSSKKLLLSDSGFYLCAWSVLGRTATEAFFGQGTRLTVV.